A single sample gave rise to the 30 T cell receptor beta chains below, sequenced in a study of CD8+CD57+ T cells in acquired aplastic anemia. Investigators profiled TCR beta VDJ and CDR3 from genomic DNA template. TCRdb reanalysed the reads using MiXCR and keeps one entry per CDR3 protein. The sample records 62,000 or so distinct CDR3 sequences, roughly half being singletons. Sequencing was carried out using sorted CD4+, CD8+, or CD8+CD57+ T cells (not recorded which) from PBMCs. Receptors originate from a human donor in good health, serving as a control.

Ten or more counts support this clonotype. V gene TRBV20-1 combines with J gene TRBJ1-4, with TRBD1 matching over 9 bases. The CDR3 runs to 15 residues. After removal of 0 bases from V and 8 bases from J, the junction contained 7 bases not matched to a gene. From germline, CDR1 is DFQATT and CDR2 SNEGSKA (reference sequence). The CDR3 sequence: CSAREWDRVGEKLFF. The CDR3 coding sequence is TGCAGTGCTAGAGAATGGGACAGGGTAGGGGAAAAACTGTTTTTT.

This clonotype was seen ten or more times. V usage is TRBV6-1 and J usage is TRBJ2-7; the match to TRBD1 covers 8 bases. Germline-derived CDR1 and CDR2 are MNHNS and SASEGT. The CDR3 contains 16 residues. V lost 6 bases and J lost 6; bases outside the gene matches: 16. The CDR3 protein is CASRTPGQANLAEQYV. In DNA, the CDR3 is TGTGCCAGCAGGACACCGGGACAGGCGAACCTGGCCGAGCAGTACGTC.

CDR3 sequence (DNA): TGTGCCAGCAGCTTAGCGCCAGCGGGGGGGCCTGGGGATACGCAGTATTTT. Translation: CASSLAPAGGPGDTQYF. V is TRBV7-2 and J is TRBJ2-3; 10 bases map to TRBD2. This CDR3 has 17 amino acids. The V and J ends lost 0 bases and 6 bases, in that order; junction bases with no gene match: 9. The V gene's germline CDR1 is SGHTA and CDR2 FQGNSA.

This chain links TRBV10-1 with TRBJ1-6; no firm D call. V lost 6 bases, J lost 7 bases, and 19 bases lay in between. The CDR3 is 16 residues long. The germline gives CDR1 WNHNN, CDR2 SYGVQD (reference sequence). CDR3 sequence: CASRIVIGWTNSPLHF. The CDR3 DNA is TGCGCCAGCAGAATAGTAATCGGTTGGACGAATTCACCCCTCCACTTT.

V gene TRBV2 combines with J gene TRBJ2-5, with 9 bases identical to TRBD2. Germline V gives CDR1 SNHLY, CDR2 FYNNEI. V trimming: 5 bases; J trimming: 0 bases; junction bases outside the gene matches: 7. The CDR3 covers 16 residues. This chain's CDR3 is CASSQYGLANQETQYF. The CDR3 DNA sequence: TGTGCCAGCAGTCAGTACGGACTAGCGAACCAAGAGACCCAGTACTTC. The whole variable domain, filled in from reference TRBV2 and TRBJ2-5, reads EPEVTQTPSHQVTQMGQEVILRCVPISNHLYFYWYRQILGQKVEFLVSFYNNEISEKSEIFDDQFSVERPDGSNFTLKIRSTKLEDSAMYFCASSQYGLANQETQYFGPGTRLLVL.

The chain combines TRBV7-8 with TRBJ2-5; D call uncertain. From germline, CDR1 is SGHVS and CDR2 FQNEAQ. V was trimmed by 5 bases and J by 2 bases, leaving 15 bases between them. The CDR3 consists of 15 residues. CDR3 nucleotide sequence: TGTGCCAGCAGCCCAAGCATGGGCCGTCAAGAGACCCAGTACTTC. Protein product: CASSPSMGRQETQYF.

This clonotype occurred once. The chain carries TRBV29-1 and TRBJ2-7; 9 bases are a match to TRBD2. J lost 2 bases, V lost 4 bases, and 3 bases had no gene match. The CDR3 sequence is 13 residues long. Germline CDR1 reads SQVTM; CDR2 reads ANQGSEA. CDR3: CSVASGTAYEQYF. The CDR3 region has the DNA TGCAGCGTTGCTAGCGGGACAGCCTACGAGCAGTACTTC.

The J gene is TRBJ1-3, the V gene TRBV9; D gene unclear. There are 14 residues in the CDR3. Per germline, CDR1 SGDLS and CDR2 YYNGEE. Trimming took 2 bases from V and 3 from J, leaving 9 bases between them. The CDR3 DNA sequence: TGTGCCAGCAGCGTCTTGCCGCGTGGAAACACCATATATTTT. Translated, it gives CASSVLPRGNTIYF.

This sequence joins TRBV4-3 and TRBJ1-2, with D maybe TRBD1 (6 bases). CDR1 and CDR2 (germline): LGHNA, YSLEER. The CDR3 sequence is 17 residues long. Trimming took off 1 base at V and 0 bases at J, with 15 bases between the two ends. The CDR3 nucleotides read TGCGCCAGCAGCCAAGGGCTTCGGGGGGGCACTAACTATGGCTACACCTTC. It encodes CASSQGLRGGTNYGYTF.

This clonotype was seen repeatedly, ten times or more. V gene TRBV6-2 or TRBV6-3 combines with J gene TRBJ1-3; D perhaps matches TRBD1 (6 bases). The ends were cut back, 5 bases at V and 0 bases at J, with 14 bases in the middle. The length of the CDR3 is 16 residues. Germline V gives CDR1 MNHEY, CDR2 SVGEGT. The DNA of the CDR3 is TGTGCCAGCAGTAGACTAGACAGGCTCTCTGGAAACACCATATATTTT. It yields the protein CASSRLDRLSGNTIYF.

About this clonotype itself: The junction departs from the called germline gene at one end, perhaps through a read error. The gene calls are TRBV10-3 and TRBJ2-7, with D perhaps given as TRBD1 or TRBD2 (6 bases each). Germline CDR1 ENHRY, CDR2 SYGVKD. The CDR3 is 15 amino acids. The CDR3 nucleotides are TGTGCCAGCAGTTTCGGCGGGACACCCACCTACGAGCAGTACTTC. Translating gives CASSFGGTPTYEQYF.

The chain joins TRBV15 to TRBJ2-1; TRBD1 or TRBD2 may be the D gene (6 bases each). V was clipped by 8 bases and J by 5 bases, with 10 bases between them. Germline CDR1 is LNHNV and CDR2 is YYDKDF (reference sequence). The CDR3 loop spans 12 amino acids. The CDR3 reads CATRGPDNEQFF. The CDR3 DNA reads as TGTGCCACCCGGGGGCCAGACAATGAGCAGTTCTTC.

In its sample, this clonotype was seen a few times. The junction departs from the called germline gene at one end, perhaps through a read error. V usage is TRBV20-1 and J usage is TRBJ1-1; D gene ambiguous. Germline CDR1 reads DFQATT; CDR2 reads SNEGSKA (reference sequence). The CDR3 is 12 amino acids. The CDR3 DNA reads as TGCAGTGCCAGAGTGGAGACGACTGAAGCTTTCTTT. It encodes CSARVETTEAFF.

The V gene is TRBV19, the J gene TRBJ1-1, with D tentatively TRBD1 (5 bases). The CDR3 is made up of 15 amino acids. With 5 bases removed from V and 0 bases from J, the gap between germline ends came to 13 bases. Germline V gene data show CDR1 as LNHDA and CDR2 as SQIVND (reference sequence). CDR3 in DNA: TGTGCCAGTAGTGGCCGGGACGGGATGAACACTGAAGCTTTCTTT. Its protein product is CASSGRDGMNTEAFF.

Comment on this clonotype: Possible read error: a much larger clone is one base away. V and J are TRBV6-5 and TRBJ1-1; D call uncertain. CDR1 MNHEY and CDR2 SVGAGI come from the germline V gene. The CDR3 runs 12 residues. The CDR3 sequence: CASSYENTEALF. Here the CDR3 DNA reads TGTGCCAGCAGTTACGAGAACACTGAAGCTCTCTTT.

This clonotype was seen just once. Germline and junction disagree at one end, which may indicate a read error. The chain links TRBV7-2 to TRBJ2-7; 7 bases match TRBD1. CDR1 is SGHTA and CDR2 is FQGNSA in the germline V gene. This CDR3 is built from 14 residues. The CDR3 here is CASSLGGQSYVQYF. The CDR3 DNA is TGTGCCAGCAGCTTAGGGGGACAGTCCTACGTGCAGTACTTC.

On this clonotype: Its ends do not fully match the called genes, so a read error is possible. The rearrangement uses TRBV20-1 and TRBJ2-5, with 12 bases aligning to TRBD2. Germline CDR1 is DFQATT and CDR2 is SNEGSKA (reference sequence). This CDR3 comprises 19 residues. CDR3 amino acids: CNASPNLAGGGLLQETQYF. Written as DNA, the CDR3 is TGCAATGCTAGCCCAAACCTAGCGGGAGGGGGATTGTTGCAAGAGACCCAGTACTTC.

This clonotype was seen at least ten times. The chain has TRBV6-1 and TRBJ2-5, with TRBD2 matching over 10 bases. This CDR3 contains 15 residues. J was trimmed by 5 bases and V by 6 bases; bases with no gene match: 9. The V gene's germline CDR1 is MNHNS and CDR2 SASEGT. As DNA, the CDR3 is TGTGCCAGCAGCTTTACTAGCGGGGTAAGGGAGACCCAGTACTTC. Its protein product is CASSFTSGVRETQYF.

The table lists this clonotype with many counts. This chain connects TRBV7-2 to TRBJ2-1, with TRBD2 identical over 15 bases. V was clipped by 4 bases and J by 7 bases; unmatched bases: 8. The CDR3 totals 17 residues. Germline V gene data show CDR1 as SGHTA and CDR2 as FQGNSA. The CDR3 is CASSSPGLAGGGNEQFF. The CDR3 DNA follows: TGTGCCAGCAGCTCACCGGGACTAGCGGGAGGTGGGAATGAGCAGTTCTTC.

The gene calls are TRBV10-3 and TRBJ2-7, with D maybe TRBD2 (5 bases). V was cut by 7 bases and J by 1 base, with 11 bases left in between. The CDR3 extends over 13 amino acids. Germline CDR1 and CDR2: ENHRY and SYGVKD. CDR3 bases: TGTGCCATCACGGACTTAACTTCCTACGAGCAGTACTTC. Protein: CAITDLTSYEQYF.

The sample holds many counts of this clonotype. The chain couples TRBV5-1 to TRBJ2-7; 10 bases match TRBD1. Germline-derived CDR1 and CDR2 are SGHRS and YFSETQ. This CDR3 region has 15 residues. J lost 0 bases, V lost 4 bases, and 4 bases had no gene match. CDR3 amino acids: CASSADRGFSYEQYF. CDR3 bases: TGCGCCAGCAGCGCGGACAGGGGGTTCTCCTACGAGCAGTACTTC.

This clonotype is judged medium-sized (0.01 to 0.1%). V is TRBV29-1 and J is TRBJ1-1; D may be TRBD1 (6 bases). The germline V gene has CDR1 SQVTM and CDR2 ANQGSEA. The CDR3 spans 15 residues. The V and J ends lost 1 base and 5 bases respectively, with 17 bases between them. The CDR3 DNA reads TGCAGCGTTGAAGTGATCGGGCAGGGGTGGACTGAAGCTTTCTTT. This translates into CSVEVIGQGWTEAFF.

This clonotype was recorded at least ten times. This chain links TRBV20-1 with TRBJ2-5; no clear D. CDR1 DFQATT and CDR2 SNEGSKA come from the germline V gene (reference sequence). This CDR3 has 13 residues. Trimming took off 2 bases at V and 4 bases at J, with 11 bases between the two ends. The CDR3: CSARWPVGETQYF. The CDR3, as DNA: TGCAGTGCTAGATGGCCGGTAGGAGAGACCCAGTACTTC.

This chain uses TRBV11-2 with TRBJ2-1, with 7 nucleotides matching TRBD2. Germline CDR1 is SGHAT and CDR2 is FQNNGV. V gave up 0 bases and J gave up 0 bases; unmatched junction bases: 2. The CDR3 loop spans 16 amino acids. The CDR3 DNA reads as TGTGCCAGCAGCTTAGATCCGGGGGGCTCCTACAATGAGCAGTTCTTC. Translation: CASSLDPGGSYNEQFF.

This chain connects TRBV6-5 to TRBJ2-5, with 10 bases fitting TRBD2. Germline CDR1 and CDR2: MNHEY and SVGAGI. V lost 4 bases to trimming and J lost 5 bases; unmatched junction nucleotides: 4. CDR3 size: 14 residues. Here the CDR3 DNA reads TGTGCCAGCAGTTCCGGGACTAGCGTGGAGACCCAGTACTTC. Its translation is CASSSGTSVETQYF.

The chain employs TRBV11-3 and TRBJ1-1; D is ambiguous. Germline CDR1 reads SGHNT; CDR2 reads YENEEA. V lost 8 bases and J 0 bases, leaving 16 bases between the germline ends. This CDR3 comprises 15 residues. CDR3 nucleotides: TGTGCCAGCGTGGAGGATTATCCAATGAACACTGAAGCTTTCTTT. It encodes CASVEDYPMNTEAFF. Full variable domain (rest looked up from reference TRBV11-3 and TRBJ1-1): EAGVVQSPRYKIIEKKQPVAFWCNPISGHNTLYWYLQNLGQGPELLIRYENEEAVDDSQLPKDRFSAERLKGVDSTLKIQPAELGDSAVYLCASVEDYPMNTEAFFGQGTRLTVV.

The CDR3 is CAISTDRNNYGYTF. The DNA for the CDR3 is TGTGCCATCAGCACGGACAGGAATAACTATGGCTACACCTTC. V gene TRBV10-3 combines with J gene TRBJ1-2; TRBD1 matches 7 bases. This CDR3 contains 14 residues. Germline-derived CDR1 and CDR2 are ENHRY and SYGVKD. V lost 6 bases, J lost 1 base, and 5 bases stayed unmatched.

The chain couples TRBV25-1 to TRBJ2-7; D not certain. Germline CDR1 and CDR2: MGHDK and SYGVNS. This CDR3 is built from 17 residues. The germline V and J ends were trimmed by 2 bases and 6 bases, with 23 bases remaining between them. CDR3: CASSEQVWGRDTLEQYF. CDR3 sequence (DNA): TGTGCCAGCAGTGAACAGGTCTGGGGTAGAGATACGCTCGAGCAGTACTTC.

The table lists this clonotype with many counts. V is TRBV6-1 and J is TRBJ1-3; D is unclear. Germline loops: CDR1 MNHNS, CDR2 SASEGT. The V end lost 5 bases, the J end lost 0 bases, and 8 bases lay between the germline ends. The CDR3 has 14 amino acids. The CDR3 region has the DNA TGTGCCAGCAGTACATGGGGCTCTGGAAACACCATATATTTT. It translates to CASSTWGSGNTIYF.

The sample holds many counts of this clonotype. V and J are TRBV6-6 and TRBJ1-1; TRBD1 matches 7 bases. V shed 0 bases and J 4 bases; nucleotides not matched to a gene: 5. Germline V gene data show CDR1 as MNHNY and CDR2 as SVGAGI (reference sequence). The CDR3 spans 15 residues. CDR3 residues: CASSYSGGQSTEAFF. The CDR3 DNA follows: TGTGCCAGCAGTTACTCGGGGGGACAGTCCACTGAAGCTTTCTTT.